These 14 T cell receptor beta chains were all obtained from the same sample, sequenced in a study of cytomegalovirus exposure and HLA in healthy donors. The PCR ran on 60 Vbeta and 13 Jbeta primers. The data were produced by immunoSEQ multiplex PCR, yet TCRdb's version contains in-frame clones alone and is incomplete. The data show a few hundred thousand clones, over 90% seen once. Source material: PBMCs. Receptors originate from a girl aged 2 to 9 in good health and CMV-seronegative.

The chain has TRBV11-2 and TRBJ2-3; 8 bases agree with TRBD2. Per the germline V gene, CDR1 is SGHAT and CDR2 is FQNNGV. This CDR3 is 17 amino acids long. V lost 1 base to trimming and J lost 0 bases; unmatched junction nucleotides: 6. The CDR3 is CASSLGTASGSTDTQYF. Here the CDR3 DNA reads TGTGCCAGCAGCTTAGGGACCGCTAGCGGGAGCACAGATACGCAGTATTTT.

The chain couples TRBV15 to TRBJ1-5; 9 bases agree with TRBD1. From germline, CDR1 is LNHNV and CDR2 YYDKDF (reference sequence). V lost 4 bases and J lost 0; bases outside the gene matches: 7. The CDR3 loop spans 17 amino acids. Here the CDR3 DNA reads TGTGCCACCAGCACGACAGGGGGGGGTTTTAGCAATCAGCCCCAGCATTTT. It yields the protein CATSTTGGGFSNQPQHF.

The V and J genes are TRBV6-1 and TRBJ1-5, with 10 positions matching TRBD1. The germline gives CDR1 MNHNS, CDR2 SASEGT. The CDR3 spans 14 residues. J lost 6 bases, V lost 6 bases, and 5 bases had no gene match. This chain's CDR3 is CASSETGGGQPQHF. The DNA for the CDR3 is TGTGCCAGCAGCGAGACAGGGGGCGGTCAGCCCCAGCATTTT.

The V gene is TRBV25-1, the J gene TRBJ1-6; tentative D call: TRBD1 (6 bases). Looked up from germline, CDR1 is MGHDK and CDR2 is SYGVNS. The CDR3 consists of 13 residues. Trimming removed 5 bases at V and 6 bases at J, with 8 bases between. CDR3 sequence (DNA): TGTGCCAGCAGTCGGACAGTTAATTCACCCCTCCACTTT. Translated: CASSRTVNSPLHF.

The chain joins TRBV19 to TRBJ1-5, with 7 bases aligning to TRBD1. Germline CDR1 reads LNHDA; CDR2 reads SQIVND (reference sequence). The length of the CDR3 is 14 residues. Germline trimming cut 3 bases from V and 5 bases from J; bases unmatched to any gene: 4. This chain's CDR3 is CASSMTGLDQPQHF. The CDR3 DNA reads as TGTGCCAGTAGTATGACAGGGTTAGATCAGCCCCAGCATTTT.

The V gene is TRBV5-4, the J gene TRBJ2-5; 12 nucleotides match TRBD2. Germline trimming cut 4 bases from V and 6 bases from J; bases unmatched to any gene: 10. This CDR3 is built from 16 residues. CDR1 and CDR2 (germline): SGHNT, YYREEE (reference sequence). The CDR3 coding sequence is TGTGCCAGCAGCCCGGGACTAGCGGGCCTGGAAAAGACCCAGTACTTC. Translation: CASSPGLAGLEKTQYF.

This chain joins TRBV7-9 and TRBJ1-5, with D tentatively TRBD1 (5 bases). Trimming pared 1 base from V and 0 bases from J, leaving 7 bases between. The CDR3 length is 15 residues. The germline V gene has CDR1 SEHNR and CDR2 FQNEAQ (reference sequence). CDR3 residues: CASSLGGGSNQPQHF. Written as DNA, the CDR3 is TGTGCCAGCAGCTTAGGCGGGGGTAGCAATCAGCCCCAGCATTTT.

The chain combines TRBV15 with TRBJ2-7; no firm D call. With 0 bases removed from V and 3 bases from J, the gap between germline ends came to 15 bases. Germline V CDR1 and CDR2: LNHNV, YYDKDF (reference sequence). The CDR3 loop spans 16 amino acids. For the CDR3, the DNA is TGTGCCACCAGCAGAGATTTGGTGACCAGGTTCTACGAGCAGTACTTC. Translation gives CATSRDLVTRFYEQYF.

J is TRBJ2-7 and V is TRBV6-1, with TRBD2 matching over 7 bases. This CDR3 is 15 amino acids long. The V gene end was trimmed by 2 bases and the J gene end by 2 bases; junction bases not matched to a gene: 6. Germline V gene lookup returns CDR1 MNHNS and CDR2 SASEGT. CDR3 nucleotide sequence: TGTGCCAGCAGTGAACCTGATGGGGGGGCCTACGAGCAGTACTTC. It yields the protein CASSEPDGGAYEQYF.

The V call is TRBV29-1, the J call TRBJ1-2; D perhaps matches TRBD1 (5 bases). The ends were cut back, 2 bases at V and 7 bases at J, with 14 bases in the middle. Germline loops: CDR1 SQVTM, CDR2 ANQGSEA. CDR3 length equals 13 residues. The DNA for the CDR3 is TGCAGCGTTGAATGGGGCCCTAGGCTTGGCTACACCTTC. This codes for CSVEWGPRLGYTF.

The table lists this clone with a few counts. The chain joins TRBV6-1 to TRBJ2-3, with 9 nucleotides matching TRBD2. Germline CDR1 reads MNHNS; CDR2 reads SASEGT. V shed 8 bases and J 0 bases; nucleotides not matched to a gene: 6. The CDR3 spans 15 residues. CDR3 sequence reads: CASSQRGASTDTQYF. The CDR3 bases are TGTGCCAGCTCACAGCGGGGGGCTAGCACAGATACGCAGTATTTT.

This clone is a singleton in its sample. The V and J genes are TRBV6-6 and TRBJ2-3; maybe TRBD2 (5 bases). The CDR3 is made up of 15 amino acids. V was cut by 2 bases and J by 0 bases, with 9 bases left in between. Germline V CDR1 and CDR2: MNHNY, SVGAGI (reference sequence). The CDR3, as DNA: TGTGCCAGCAGTTACCAAGCGGCTAGCACAGATACGCAGTATTTT. Amino acid sequence: CASSYQAASTDTQYF.

The chain recombines TRBV2 with TRBJ2-1; 12 positions match TRBD2. The V segment lost 6 bases and the J segment 4 bases; nucleotides outside the gene matches: 10. The CDR3 contains 17 residues. Looked up from germline, CDR1 is SNHLY and CDR2 is FYNNEI. CDR3 amino acids: CASRTSGGVGRYNEQFF. In DNA form, the CDR3 reads TGTGCCAGCAGGACTAGCGGGGGAGTCGGTAGGTACAATGAGCAGTTCTTC.

The rearrangement links TRBV2 to TRBJ1-2; D is uncertain. CDR1 is SNHLY and CDR2 is FYNNEI in the germline V gene. The CDR3 spans 12 residues. Trimming took off 7 bases at V and 6 bases at J, with 12 bases between the two ends. CDR3 sequence reads: CASNRIQNGYTF. The CDR3 DNA reads as TGTGCCAGCAACCGTATCCAGAATGGCTACACCTTC.